Listed here are 21 T cell receptor beta chains from one sample, sequenced in a study of shared clonotypes between healthy human individuals (dated by TCRdb to 2018 to 2020). The receptor library was made with the immunoSEQ multiplex PCR assay. Not all clones reach the TCRdb copy of this immuneACCESS table, which keeps in-frame sequences only. Checked studies attribute under half of the gap to unresolved V genes and leave the rest unexplained. This sample comprises about 1 million clones, around 75% of them detected only once. Around 1.5% of the sample goes to the ten largest clones. Sequenced material: memory CD4+ T cells sorted from blood. The cell subset or site label corresponds to: CD45RA-negative fraction. These receptor sequences come from a man between 18 and 35 years old in good health.

The chain joins TRBV7-2 to TRBJ1-3; TRBD1 might be the D (5 bases). CDR1 is SGHTA, CDR2 FQGNSA, per germline. Trimming pared 4 bases from V and 0 bases from J, leaving 13 bases between. CDR3 length: 16 residues. CDR3 coding DNA: TGTGCCAGCAGCTCGGACGGGACGTTCTCTGGAAACACCATATATTTT. Translation gives CASSSDGTFSGNTIYF.

The rearrangement uses TRBV2 and TRBJ1-4; TRBD1 agrees at 10 bases. Looked up from germline, CDR1 is SNHLY and CDR2 is FYNNEI. This CDR3 is 14 amino acids long. J was trimmed by 7 bases and V by 3 bases; bases with no gene match: 2. This chain's CDR3 is CASSDGTGAEKLFF. CDR3 in DNA: TGTGCCAGCAGTGACGGGACAGGGGCTGAAAAACTGTTTTTT.

The rearrangement joins TRBV19 to TRBJ2-5; 11 bases align to TRBD2. The germline gives CDR1 LNHDA, CDR2 SQIVND (reference sequence). This CDR3 comprises 15 residues. The V gene end was trimmed by 5 bases and the J gene end by 3 bases; junction bases not matched to a gene: 5. The CDR3 DNA reads as TGTGCCAGTAGTTTTCCGGGACTAGCGGAAGAGACCCAGTACTTC. This gives the protein CASSFPGLAEETQYF.

On this clone: One end of the junction varies from germline; a read error may be responsible. This CDR3 is also generated by other DNA sequences in the sample. This chain uses TRBV7-7 with TRBJ1-1; 8 bases fit TRBD1. Per the germline V gene, CDR1 is SSHAT and CDR2 is FNYEAQ (reference sequence). This CDR3 has 13 amino acids. The CDR3 loop reads CASSFDRGTEAFF. The CDR3 DNA follows: TGTGCTAGCAGTTTTGACAGGGGCACTGAAGCTTTCTTT.

This clone was found many times. DNA of the CDR3: TGTGCCAGCAAGGACCTGACAGGAACGAACACTGAAGCTTTCTTT. This translates into CASKDLTGTNTEAFF. V usage is TRBV28 and J usage is TRBJ1-1; tentatively, D is TRBD1 (6 bases). The V and J ends lost 7 bases and 1 base respectively, with 16 bases between them. The CDR3 totals 15 residues. CDR1 and CDR2 from the germline V gene are MDHEN and SYDVKM.

The J gene is TRBJ2-1, the V gene TRBV15; a weak D match, TRBD2 (6 bases). Looked up from germline, CDR1 is LNHNV and CDR2 is YYDKDF (reference sequence). V shed 8 bases and J shed 3 bases, with 14 bases lying between them. CDR3 length equals 14 residues. CDR3: CATAPGTRYNEQFF. CDR3 sequence (DNA): TGTGCCACCGCCCCAGGGACTCGCTACAATGAGCAGTTCTTC.

In its sample, this clone was seen a few times. Different DNA sequences within this sample yield the same CDR3. The chain has TRBV7-8 and TRBJ2-7; tentatively, D is TRBD2 (6 bases). With 1 base removed from V and 4 bases from J, the gap between germline ends came to 14 bases. The CDR3 has 15 residues. Germline CDR1 SGHVS, CDR2 FQNEAQ. As DNA, the CDR3 is TGTGCCAGCAGCTTAGGGGAAGCGGGCAGATACGAGCAGTACTTC. The encoded protein is CASSLGEAGRYEQYF.

This sequence joins TRBV12-1 and TRBJ2-7; the table's D call, TRBD1, was not checked against the DNA. TRBV12-1 is reported as a pseudogene. The CDR3 is 16 residues long. The CDR3 coding sequence is TGTGCCAGCAGCTTTGCCGGGACAGGGCCCTCCTACGAGCAGTACTTC. It translates to CASSFAGTGPSYEQYF.

This clone turned up a few times. This rearrangement joins TRBV1 to TRBJ1-1; the table gives TRBD1 as D, unverified against the DNA. TRBV1 corresponds to a pseudogene. The CDR3 spans 15 residues. Here the CDR3 DNA reads TGCACCAGCATAAGGGGAACCGAAGGACACACTGAAGCTTTCTTT. Translated, it gives CTSIRGTEGHTEAFF.

The chain recombines TRBV30 with TRBJ1-2, with D hard to call. Germline CDR1 GTSNPN, CDR2 SVGIG (reference sequence). The V and J ends lost 4 bases and 6 bases respectively, with 15 bases between them. This CDR3 has 13 residues. The CDR3 region is CAWTIYGQNGYTF. The CDR3 DNA reads TGTGCCTGGACTATTTACGGTCAAAATGGCTACACCTTC.

The chain joins TRBV25-1 to TRBJ2-7; D tentatively fits TRBD1 or TRBD2 (5 bases each). The germline V gene encodes CDR1 MGHDK and CDR2 SYGVNS. CDR3 length: 13 residues. V lost 5 bases and J lost 3, with 11 bases in between. The CDR3 sequence is CASSSPGLYEQYF. The CDR3 DNA follows: TGTGCCAGCAGTTCCCCGGGGCTCTACGAGCAGTACTTC.

This clone has just a few counts. This chain joins TRBV25-1 and TRBJ1-2; TRBD1 aligns across 7 bases. Germline CDR1 and CDR2: MGHDK and SYGVNS. The CDR3 length is 13 residues. The J segment lost 3 bases and the V segment lost 2 bases, leaving 0 bases of the junction unmatched. Written as DNA, the CDR3 is TGTGCCAGCAGTGAAGGGACAGACTATGGCTACACCTTC. It yields the protein CASSEGTDYGYTF.

J is TRBJ2-1 and V is TRBV6-1; TRBD1 might be the D (5 bases). CDR3 length equals 13 residues. The ends were cut back, 8 bases at V and 6 bases at J, with 14 bases in the middle. Germline V gene data show CDR1 as MNHNS and CDR2 as SASEGT. CDR3 in DNA: TGTGCCAGCGACTCTCAGGGATTCAATGAGCAGTTCTTC. Amino acid sequence: CASDSQGFNEQFF.

The chain combines TRBV6-5 with TRBJ1-5, with 9 nucleotides matching TRBD1. Germline CDR1 reads MNHEY; CDR2 reads SVGAGI. J lost 7 bases, V lost 5 bases, and 6 bases had no gene match. The CDR3 runs 14 residues. The CDR3 reads CASSQQGAGQPQHF. DNA for the CDR3: TGTGCCAGCAGTCAACAGGGGGCGGGCCAGCCCCAGCATTTT.

This clone was seen a handful of times. The rearrangement joins TRBV10-1 to TRBJ2-3, with D tentatively TRBD1 or TRBD2 (6 bases each). Germline V CDR1 and CDR2: WNHNN, SYGVQD (reference sequence). This CDR3 comprises 11 residues. The CDR3 DNA is TGCATCGGGGGCCGCACAGATACGCAGTATTTT. Its translation: CIGGRTDTQYF.

The chain recombines TRBV4-2 with TRBJ2-6; possible D gene TRBD2, 6 bases. The CDR3 length is 15 residues. CDR1 is LGHNA and CDR2 is YNFKEQ in the germline V gene. Trimming took 4 bases from V and 4 from J, leaving 11 bases between them. This CDR3 reads CASSPGGLGANVLTF. The CDR3 DNA reads TGTGCCAGCAGCCCCGGAGGGCTGGGGGCCAACGTCCTGACTTTC.

This chain joins TRBV19 and TRBJ1-4; 12 bases match TRBD1. V shed 5 bases, J shed 5 bases, and the junction held 15 bases outside the gene matches. Germline CDR1 reads LNHDA; CDR2 reads SQIVND (reference sequence). The CDR3 has 19 amino acids. This CDR3 reads CASSLIGTGGAGRNEKLFF. The CDR3 DNA is TGTGCCAGTAGTCTCATCGGGACAGGGGGCGCGGGGCGGAATGAAAAACTGTTTTTT.

This chain connects TRBV5-6 to TRBJ1-5; perhaps TRBD1 as D (6 bases). Germline values: CDR1 SGHDT, CDR2 YYEEEE. With 2 bases removed from V and 6 bases from J, the gap between germline ends came to 18 bases. The CDR3 extends over 16 amino acids. CDR3 DNA: TGTGCCAGCAGCTTCGGGGGCCGACAGCAGCTTCAGCCCCAGCATTTT. It is translated as CASSFGGRQQLQPQHF.

This clone showed up just a few times. The chain carries TRBV19 and TRBJ2-7, with 8 bases matching TRBD1. Germline trimming cut 7 bases from V and 3 bases from J; bases unmatched to any gene: 11. CDR3 length equals 15 residues. Germline CDR1 and CDR2: LNHDA and SQIVND (reference sequence). The CDR3 DNA follows: TGTGCCAGTACAACATCCGGGACAGGATGCTACGAGCAGTACTTC. Its translation is CASTTSGTGCYEQYF.

V is TRBV15 and J is TRBJ2-7; TRBD1 might be the D (5 bases). The germline gives CDR1 LNHNV, CDR2 YYDKDF (reference sequence). This CDR3 is 15 amino acids long. V was shortened by 1 base and J by 3 bases, with 13 bases between the two germline ends. CDR3: CATSRAGNNYYEQYF. Written as DNA, the CDR3 is TGTGCCACCAGCAGAGCAGGGAACAATTACTACGAGCAGTACTTC.

The chain combines TRBV7-2 with TRBJ2-7; TRBD2 aligns across 11 bases. The V segment lost 3 bases and the J segment 0 bases; nucleotides outside the gene matches: 10. There are 18 residues in the CDR3. CDR1 is SGHTA and CDR2 is FQGNSA in the germline V gene. The DNA for the CDR3 is TGTGCCAGCAGCTTGAGGTTGGGGACTAGCGGAAACTCCTACGAGCAGTACTTC. Amino acids: CASSLRLGTSGNSYEQYF.